The present T cell receptor beta chain was sequenced within a study of T cells in women clearing cervical HPV infection (dated by TCRdb to the late 2010s). Study-wide context: Cases were about 25 women with histologically confirmed HPV16-related CIN3 or worse, including a couple of invasive cancers. As quality controls, five blinded duplicates were added to each group, bringing the total to about 60 samples made up of roughly 50 participants and approximately 10 replicates. The parent cohort enrolled about 10,000 women aged 18 or older in Guanacaste, Costa Rica, in 1993 to 1994 and followed the women for around seven years. Among cases, blood sampling occurred a median of 149 days after lesion detection, with an interquartile range of roughly 85 to 220 days. Cases were matched to controls by age within five years and by the year the sample was collected. Cases had a median age of roughly 36 years and controls had a median age of around 41, with no significant differences in baseline characteristics. Blood from cases was drawn at the visit where the lesion was first identified, while blood from controls was drawn once the infection was no longer detected. Since HLA typing was available for only a few women, HLA type could not be ruled out as a confounder. This exploratory proof-of-principle case-control study, nested within the Guanacaste HPV Natural History Study in Costa Rica, compared TCR repertoires among women with different cervical HPV16 outcomes. The approximately 25 controls were women who cleared a single incident HPV16 infection within 12 months without developing precancer or cancer.

Every participant had a single incident cervical HPV16 infection, and prevalent HPV16 infections were excluded. Cervical HPV DNA was detected with MY09/MY11 PCR, and genotyping was done with dot-blot hybridization. Fifteen mL of heparinized blood was centrifuged, after which the buffy coat was aliquoted, frozen at -30 degrees C, and then stored at -80 degrees C. Genomic DNA was extracted from buffy coat specimens using QIAGEN kits. Overall results and qualifications from the work: Because the number of T cells per sample was unknown, the richness differences could reflect varying T-cell content rather than repertoire biology. Whether associations preceded infection or resulted from infection could not be shown with the cross-sectional design, and effector/memory subsets and HPV-specific T cells were not isolated. Cases had lower TRBV6-7 relative abundance than controls (around 0.11% versus 0.15%; Bonferroni P = 0.0008). TCR repertoire richness was significantly higher in CIN3+ cases than in controls across sequencing depths, while evenness did not differ. Random forest classifiers combining richness and V gene abundances distinguished cases from controls with an estimated AUC of approximately 0.83.

Using the immunoSEQ assay, multiplex PCR amplified TCR beta CDR3 regions from an average of roughly 1,100 ng of genomic DNA per sample. To correct primer bias, the assay used a complete synthetic TCR repertoire to set an amplification baseline. Amplicons were sequenced on the Illumina platform. In the source study's methods: Error correction of the sequences involved clustering with frequency ratios plus a modified nearest-neighbor algorithm, after which the sequences were analyzed in the immunoSEQ Analyzer using IMGT gene definitions. At each rarefaction depth, TCR richness and evenness were averaged across 20 rarefaction repeats, and samples with fewer sequences than that depth were excluded. Wilcoxon rank sum tests with FDR correction were used to compare V, D and J gene relative abundances between the groups. An intraclass correlation of about 96% for TCR richness and an average of about 80% across approximately 63 gene segments were obtained from the blinded duplicates. As stored in TCRdb, this immuneACCESS dataset retains in-frame rearrangements with V and J assigned. A fraction of the clones does not appear; measured against another copy, unresolved V genes explain less than half of the discrepancy, and the remainder lacks a known reason. The D gene and trimming were derived from the DNA, and the V and J assignments and clone size from that table. The sample table gives around 30,000 clones. The ten largest clones represent about a sixth of the sample.

Worth noting for this clone: Its antigen is unknown. The read is 3 residues too short to cover the CDR3 end, so that end is filled in from the germline J gene.

At the junction V is shortened by 4 bases and J by 2 bases, with 12 bases in between. CDR1 and CDR2 were assigned from the germline V gene (reference sequence) as LNHDA and SQIVND. Counted from cysteine to phenylalanine, this CDR3 has 15 amino acids. Shown are 36 bases from within the CDR3, in frame from base 1. This clonotype was sampled from a woman between 18 and 70 years old with a cervical HPV16 infection that either progressed to CIN3+ or cleared (not recorded which). The receptor chain draws on TRBV19 and TRBJ1-5; TRBD1 is a possible D gene, resting on 5 matching bases. The sequencing input was blood buffy coat. The CDR3 region has the sequence CASSKSRAGNQPQHF. CDR3 DNA (partial): TGTGCCAGTAGTAAGTCCAGGGCTGGCAATCAGCCC.